One and the same sample provided the 3 T cell receptor beta chains below, sequenced in a study of cytomegalovirus exposure and HLA in healthy donors. It was with 60 Vbeta and 13 Jbeta primers that the PCR ran. TCRdb's copy holds only in-frame clones and misses some; the assay was immunoSEQ multiplex PCR. The sample shows 150,000 to 200,000 clones, 70% to 90% of them seen only once. Input material: PBMCs. These receptors originate from a young woman in good health and CMV-seropositive.

J is TRBJ2-2 and V is TRBV13, with a possible D match to TRBD1 (7 bases). This CDR3 has 15 residues. V lost 6 bases and J lost 6, with 17 bases in between. Germline V lookup: CDR1 PRHDT, CDR2 FYEKMQ (reference sequence). The CDR3 protein is CASREGAFKSGELFF. CDR3 nucleotide sequence: TGTGCCAGCAGGGAGGGGGCGTTCAAGTCCGGGGAGCTGTTTTTT. The whole variable domain, filled in from reference TRBV13 and TRBJ2-2, reads AAGVIQSPRHLIKEKRETATLKCYPIPRHDTVYWYQQGPGQDPQFLISFYEKMQSDKGSIPDRFSAQQFSDYHSELNMSSLELGDSALYFCASREGAFKSGELFFGEGSRLTVL.

V is TRBV27 and J is TRBJ1-2; 8 bases are a match to TRBD1. Per the germline V gene, CDR1 is MNHEY and CDR2 is SMNVEV (reference sequence). This CDR3 is built from 14 residues. Trimming took 4 bases from V and 5 from J; bases not matched to a gene: 6. CDR3 region: CASSWGQEGYGYTF. The CDR3 DNA reads TGTGCCAGCAGTTGGGGACAGGAGGGGTATGGCTACACCTTC.

This rearrangement joins TRBV4-1 to TRBJ1-2; D might be TRBD1 (5 bases). This CDR3 contains 16 residues. Germline V gives CDR1 MGHRA, CDR2 YSYEKL. V shed 1 base and J shed 8 bases, with 20 bases lying between them. CDR3 sequence: CASSQGQGLVLGGYTF. The CDR3 region has the DNA TGCGCCAGCAGCCAAGGGCAGGGTCTCGTCCTTGGGGGCTACACCTTC.